The following is a T cell receptor (beta chain) sequence with its context. The data stem from a study of T cell responses to AZD1222 COVID-19 vaccine. TCRdb's table, derived via immunoSEQ multiplex PCR, lists solely in-frame clones and lacks some. The table includes about 130,000 clones, about 89% detected once. The material was peripheral blood, obtained on day 0 of AZD1222 vaccination. The source of this sequence is an adult in good health.

The CDR3 loop reads CASSPGGLDEQYF. As DNA, the CDR3 is TGTGCCAGCAGCCCGGGGGGACTTGACGAGCAGTACTTC. The V gene is TRBV3-1 (or the pseudogene TRBV3-2), the J gene TRBJ2-7, with 7 bases that match TRBD2. The CDR3 covers 13 residues. After removal of 4 bases from V and 5 bases from J, the junction contained 5 bases not matched to a gene. Germline loops: CDR1 LGHDT, CDR2 YNNKEL (reference sequence).